The clone carrying this TCR beta chain was seen a handful of times. These data originate in a study of CD8+ T cells in alopecia areata. CDR1 LGHNA and CDR2 YNFKEQ come from the germline V gene. V was trimmed by 3 bases and J by 1 base, leaving 10 bases between them. CDR3 length: 15 amino acids. Noted treatment: oral pan-JAK inhibitor, 5-10 mg twice daily. Extraction and reverse transcription of RNA yielded cDNA as the sequencing template. TCRdb's copy holds only in-frame clones and misses some; the assay was immunoSEQ multiplex PCR. This sample has about 200,000 clones, with around 65% found just once.

The rearrangement links TRBV4-2 to TRBJ1-5; D is ambiguous. The clonotype comes from a human donor with alopecia areata. The sequencing here drew on CD4+ T cells sorted from blood, taken at week 4, from a patient treated with tofacitinib. The CDR3 is CASSHYSGSNQPQHF. The CDR3 nucleotides are TGTGCCAGCAGCCACTACTCCGGCAGCAATCAGCCCCAGCATTTT.